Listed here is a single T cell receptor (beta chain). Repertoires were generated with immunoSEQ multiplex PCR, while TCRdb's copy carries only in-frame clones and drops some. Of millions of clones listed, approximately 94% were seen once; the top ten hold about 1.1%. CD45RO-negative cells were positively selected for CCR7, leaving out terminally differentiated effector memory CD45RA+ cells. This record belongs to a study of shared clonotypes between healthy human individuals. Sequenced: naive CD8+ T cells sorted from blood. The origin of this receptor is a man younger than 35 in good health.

CDR3 protein: CASSLGDRGLYEQYF. For the CDR3, the DNA is TGTGCCAGCAGCTTGGGCGACAGGGGGCTCTACGAGCAGTACTTC. The chain recombines TRBV11-2 with TRBJ2-7; 10 bases match TRBD1. The V segment lost 3 bases and the J segment 3 bases; nucleotides outside the gene matches: 5. CDR1 and CDR2 (germline): SGHAT, FQNNGV. The CDR3 is 15 amino acids.